This T cell receptor (beta chain) derives from a study of OX40 agonist ivuxolimab in advanced cancers. Method: immunoSEQ multiplex PCR; TCRdb's copy keeps in-frame clones and lacks some. In the table there are approximately 5,000 clones, around 64% of which are singletons. There are 15 residues in the CDR3. The germline V and J ends were trimmed by 0 bases and 1 base, with 8 bases remaining between them. CDR1 SGHNT and CDR2 YYREEE come from the germline V gene (reference sequence). This clone was seen a few times. The V and J genes are TRBV5-4 and TRBJ2-4, with D uncertain. This clonotype originated in an adult with an advanced solid tumor such as melanoma, head and neck, liver or kidney cancer. Sequenced here: CD4+ or CD8+ T cells sorted from blood, sampled in a trial of the OX40 agonist ivuxolimab. CDR3 residues: CASSLGGDAKNIQYF. The CDR3 DNA is TGTGCCAGCAGCTTGGGAGGCGACGCCAAAAACATTCAGTACTTC.